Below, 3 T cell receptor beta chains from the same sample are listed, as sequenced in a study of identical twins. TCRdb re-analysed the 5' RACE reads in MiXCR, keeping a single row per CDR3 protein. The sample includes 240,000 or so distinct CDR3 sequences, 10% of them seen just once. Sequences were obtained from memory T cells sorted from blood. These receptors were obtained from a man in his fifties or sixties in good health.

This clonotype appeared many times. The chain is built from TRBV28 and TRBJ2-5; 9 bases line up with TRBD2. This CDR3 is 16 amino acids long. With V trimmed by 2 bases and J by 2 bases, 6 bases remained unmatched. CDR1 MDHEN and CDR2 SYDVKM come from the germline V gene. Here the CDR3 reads CASSLRGLAGQETQYF. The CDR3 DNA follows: TGTGCCAGCAGTTTAAGGGGCCTAGCGGGACAAGAGACCCAGTACTTC.

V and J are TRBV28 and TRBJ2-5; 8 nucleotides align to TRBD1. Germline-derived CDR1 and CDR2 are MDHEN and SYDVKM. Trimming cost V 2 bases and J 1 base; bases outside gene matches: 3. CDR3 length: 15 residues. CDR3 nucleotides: TGTGCCAGCAGTTTACCCACAGGGGGCCAAGAGACCCAGTACTTC. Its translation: CASSLPTGGQETQYF.

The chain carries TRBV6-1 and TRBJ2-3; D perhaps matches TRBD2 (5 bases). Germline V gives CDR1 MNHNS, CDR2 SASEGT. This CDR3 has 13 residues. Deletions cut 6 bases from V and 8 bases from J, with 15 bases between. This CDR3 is CASSPKLGGTQYF. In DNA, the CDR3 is TGTGCCAGCAGCCCCAAACTAGGCGGTACGCAGTATTTT.